Listed here are 15 T cell receptor beta chains from one sample, sequenced in a study of shared clonotypes between healthy human individuals. Assay used: immunoSEQ multiplex PCR; TCRdb lists only in-frame clones, some missing. This table holds over 950,000 clones, about 72% found once. Input material: memory CD4+ T cells from PBMCs. Subset reported: CD45RA-negative fraction. These receptors were collected from a man younger than 35 in good health. Some clones in this sample may be carry-over from other donors' samples.

The chain couples TRBV7-2 to TRBJ2-3, with D hard to call. Per germline, CDR1 SGHTA and CDR2 FQGNSA. This CDR3 region has 15 residues. The germline V and J ends were trimmed by 3 bases and 6 bases, with 16 bases remaining between them. CDR3 sequence reads: CASSFSSRLGDTQYF. In nucleotides, the CDR3 is TGTGCCAGCAGCTTTTCGTCCAGGCTAGGGGATACGCAGTATTTT. Full variable domain (outside the CDR3, taken from reference TRBV7-2 and TRBJ2-3): GAGVSQSPSNKVTEKGKDVELRCDPISGHTALYWYRQSLGQGLEFLIYFQGNSAPDKSGLPSDRFSAERTGGSVSTLTIQRTQQEDSAVYLCASSFSSRLGDTQYFGPGTRLTVL.

This clone was counted a few times. The V call is TRBV7-6, the J call TRBJ2-1, with 8 bases fitting TRBD2. CDR1 SGHVS and CDR2 FNYEAQ come from the germline V gene. V was clipped by 2 bases and J by 9 bases; unmatched bases: 0. The CDR3 is 12 amino acids. CDR3 nucleotides: TGTGCCAGCAGCTTAACTAGCGGTGAGCAGTTCTTC. Its protein product is CASSLTSGEQFF. Full variable domain (missing parts from reference TRBV7-6 and TRBJ2-1): GAGVSQSPRYKVTKRGQDVALRCDPISGHVSLYWYRQALGQGPEFLTYFNYEAQQDKSGLPNDRFSAERPEGSISTLTIQRTEQRDSAMYRCASSLTSGEQFFGPGTRLTVL.

This clone has a handful of counts. This chain joins TRBV11-2 and TRBJ1-4; 7 bases fit TRBD1. The CDR3 has 15 residues. Germline V CDR1 and CDR2: SGHAT, FQNNGV. V lost 2 bases and J lost 5; bases outside the gene matches: 5. The CDR3 nucleotides read TGTGCCAGCAGCTTAAACAGGGGCGCAAATGAAAAACTGTTTTTT. Amino acid sequence: CASSLNRGANEKLFF. Full variable domain (missing parts from reference TRBV11-2 and TRBJ1-4): EAGVAQSPRYKIIEKRQSVAFWCNPISGHATLYWYQQILGQGPKLLIQFQNNGVVDDSQLPKDRFSAERLKGVDSTLKIQPAKLEDSAVYLCASSLNRGANEKLFFGSGTQLSVL.

This rearrangement joins TRBV18 to TRBJ2-3; maybe TRBD2 (5 bases). V was trimmed by 3 bases and J by 2 bases, leaving 12 bases between them. The CDR3 length is 15 residues. Germline V CDR1 and CDR2: KGHSH, LQKENI. In nucleotides, the CDR3 is TGTGCCAGCTCACCCCCGCGGAGGACCACAGATACGCAGTATTTT. Protein product: CASSPPRRTTDTQYF.

The rearrangement links TRBV11-1 to TRBJ2-7, with TRBD1 identical over 7 bases. The CDR3 sequence is 13 residues long. V lost 5 bases to trimming and J lost 3 bases; unmatched junction nucleotides: 4. In germline, CDR1 is SGHAT, CDR2 FQDESV (reference sequence). CDR3 nucleotides: TGTGCCAGCAGCCGAAGGGGGCTCTACGAGCAGTACTTC. It encodes CASSRRGLYEQYF. The whole variable domain, filled in from reference TRBV11-1 and TRBJ2-7, reads EAEVAQSPRYKITEKSQAVAFWCDPISGHATLYWYRQILGQGPELLVQFQDESVVDDSQLPKDRFSAERLKGVDSTLKIQPAELGDSAMYLCASSRRGLYEQYFGPGTRLTVT.

The J gene is TRBJ2-7, the V gene TRBV18; 9 bases align to TRBD1. The CDR3 totals 15 residues. Unmatched junction bases numbered 6, after V lost 3 bases and J lost 3 bases. Germline CDR1 is KGHSH and CDR2 is LQKENI. This chain's CDR3 is CASSPRTGEDYEQYF. The CDR3 DNA is TGTGCCAGCTCACCTAGGACAGGGGAGGACTACGAGCAGTACTTC.

The chain joins TRBV4-2 to TRBJ2-7; TRBD2 matches at 7 bases. This CDR3 is 16 amino acids long. Germline values: CDR1 LGHNA, CDR2 YNFKEQ. V dropped 3 bases and J dropped 4; count of bases not matched to a gene: 12. The CDR3 DNA sequence: TGTGCCAGCAGCCAGGATTCTAGCGGAGGCTCTTACGAGCAGTACTTC. This codes for CASSQDSSGGSYEQYF.

This chain joins TRBV9 and TRBJ2-3, with 13 bases aligning to TRBD2. The CDR3 covers 17 residues. Germline V gene data show CDR1 as SGDLS and CDR2 as YYNGEE. Germline trimming cut 3 bases from V and 4 bases from J; bases unmatched to any gene: 8. The CDR3 spells CASSALGLAGVADTQYF. The DNA for the CDR3 is TGTGCCAGCAGCGCATTAGGACTAGCGGGAGTAGCAGATACGCAGTATTTT.

The V gene is TRBV30, the J gene TRBJ1-1, with unresolved D. Germline-derived CDR1 and CDR2 are GTSNPN and SVGIG (reference sequence). V was clipped by 8 bases and J by 1 base, with 8 bases between them. The CDR3 runs 11 residues. The CDR3 DNA reads TGTGCCGGAGGGAGGAACACTGAAGCTTTCTTT. Translation gives CAGGRNTEAFF.

The V gene is TRBV18, the J gene TRBJ1-1, with D uncertain. This CDR3 is 15 amino acids long. V gave up 5 bases and J gave up 1 base, with 14 bases separating them. Germline lookup yields CDR1 KGHSH and CDR2 LQKENI. CDR3 DNA sequence: TGTGCCAGCTCATTCGCGGGCCACCAGAACACTGAAGCTTTCTTT. Translated: CASSFAGHQNTEAFF. Using reference TRBV18 and TRBJ1-1 for the parts outside the CDR3, the full variable domain is NAGVMQNPRHLVRRRGQEARLRCSPMKGHSHVYWYRQLPEEGLKFMVYLQKENIIDESGMPKERFSAEFPKEGPSILRIQQVVRGDSAAYFCASSFAGHQNTEAFFGQGTRLTVV.

The rearrangement links TRBV13 to TRBJ2-7; TRBD2 matches at 16 bases. V trimming: 1 base; J trimming: 6 bases; junction bases outside the gene matches: 6. Germline CDR1 PRHDT, CDR2 FYEKMQ (reference sequence). The CDR3 loop spans 17 amino acids. CDR3 residues: CASSLEGLAGGPPEQYF. CDR3 nucleotide sequence: TGTGCCAGCAGCTTAGAGGGACTAGCGGGAGGGCCCCCCGAGCAGTACTTC.

The genes are TRBV7-9 and TRBJ2-7; tentative D call: TRBD1 (5 bases). The length of the CDR3 is 12 residues. The V and J ends lost 5 bases and 3 bases respectively, with 8 bases between them. Germline V gene lookup returns CDR1 SEHNR and CDR2 FQNEAQ (reference sequence). CDR3: CASSLDIYEQYF. The CDR3 region has the DNA TGTGCCAGCAGCCTGGACATCTACGAGCAGTACTTC. Complete variable domain (other parts from reference TRBV7-9 and TRBJ2-7): DTGVSQNPRHKITKRGQNVTFRCDPISEHNRLYWYRQTLGQGPEFLTYFQNEAQLEKSRLLSDRFSAERPKGSFSTLEIQRTEQGDSAMYLCASSLDIYEQYFGPGTRLTVT.

This chain joins TRBV6-6 and TRBJ1-2; D is unclear. Trimming took 5 bases from V and 4 from J, leaving 11 bases between them. Germline CDR1 is MNHNY and CDR2 is SVGAGI (reference sequence). The CDR3 runs to 13 residues. CDR3 nucleotide sequence: TGTGCCAGCAGTCCAAGGACCTTCTATGGCTACACCTTC. It is translated as CASSPRTFYGYTF.

The rearrangement links TRBV18 to TRBJ2-2; 9 bases match TRBD2. The V gene end was trimmed by 10 bases and the J gene end by 1 base; junction bases not matched to a gene: 13. Germline V gene sequence: CDR1 KGHSH, CDR2 LQKENI. The CDR3 runs 17 residues. The CDR3 is CATTAGPSGMNTGELFF. The CDR3 region has the DNA TGTGCCACCACGGCGGGGCCTAGCGGGATGAACACCGGGGAGCTGTTTTTT.

This chain's CDR3 is CASSPDGIQETQYF. CDR3 DNA: TGTGCCAGCAGCCCCGACGGAATTCAAGAGACCCAGTACTTC. V usage is TRBV6-5 and J usage is TRBJ2-5; no reliable D call. V was pared by 6 bases and J by 2 bases, with 13 bases between. This CDR3 region has 14 residues. Germline CDR1 is MNHEY and CDR2 is SVGAGI.